Here is one T cell receptor (beta chain) with its context. CDR1 is SGHAT, CDR2 FQNNGV, per germline. The V and J ends lost 5 bases and 6 bases respectively, with 16 bases between them. The CDR3 covers 14 residues. This sample was included in a study of neoadjuvant anti-PD-1 for oral cavity cancer. Background on the study: Around day 43, patients without progression received a fourth nivolumab dose before surgery.

The repertoire was sequenced with immunoSEQ multiplex PCR; TCRdb's copy has only in-frame clones and lacks some. The repertoire holds around 13,000 clones, more than 70% seen once, with under 3% in the top ten. Time point of the sample: after neoadjuvant nivolumab, at surgical resection. V and J are TRBV11-2 and TRBJ1-1; the D gene is possibly TRBD1 (5 bases). Sequencing used PBMCs, obtained after nivolumab (anti-PD-1) treatment. This clonotype was obtained from a person aged 35-80 years with oral cavity squamous cell carcinoma. The CDR3, as DNA: TGTGCCAGCAGCCGGGACGGCCTCAGCCCTGAAGCTTTCTTT. It specifies CASSRDGLSPEAFF.